Reported below is one T cell receptor beta chain. Its matching antigen is unknown. The protocol was immunoSEQ multiplex PCR, while the TCRdb copy is restricted to in-frame clones and leaves out a portion. This table holds around 1,900,000 clones, around 93% found once. The sample is drawn from a study of shared clonotypes between healthy human individuals. Study information: For every donor, three CD4 naive, three CD4 memory, two CD8 naive and one CD8 memory plates were used.

Germline lookup yields CDR1 GTSNPN and CDR2 SVGIG (reference sequence). The CDR3 runs to 15 residues. Study results and limitations: The four-donor shared clonotypes exceeded non-shared clonotypes in generation probability, with non-shared ones scoring lower. It was anticipated that sequencing depth would influence how many clonotypes donors shared.

Positively selected for CCR7, the CD45RO-negative cells used as naive CD8 cells excluded terminally differentiated effector memory CD45RA+ cells. The genes are TRBV30 and TRBJ2-5, with a weak D call TRBD2 (5 bases). TRBJ2-7 matches the DNA end more closely, so the J call is doubtful. This receptor was taken from a man aged 18 to 30 in good health. Some clones in this sample may be carry-over from other donors' samples. Sequenced material: naive CD8+ T cells from PBMCs. CDR3 in DNA: TGTGCCTGGAGTGTACGTGAGGGCTCTGATAACGAGCAGTACTTC. This sequence encodes CAWSVREGSDNEQYF.